This TCR beta chain was retrieved from a study of blood T cell repertoires in COVID-19. Looking at the study overall: Spain, Italy and the United States supplied samples that represented acute and convalescent COVID-19. PBMCs, B-cell-depleted T cells, or T cells provided the cDNA or gDNA that made up the material.

Sequencing used immunoSEQ multiplex PCR; TCRdb keeps in-frame clones, though not all of them. Among fewer than 200,000 clones, about 80% were seen once, and the ten largest hold approximately 21%. The germline V gene encodes CDR1 MNHNY and CDR2 SVGAGI (reference sequence). The CDR3 covers 16 residues. V lost 2 bases and J lost 1; bases outside the gene matches: 6. The source material was peripheral blood. The rearrangement links TRBV6-6 to TRBJ2-7; 9 bases are a match to TRBD2. The sequence derives from a woman at least 80 years old with acute or convalescent COVID-19. The CDR3 nucleotides are TGTGCCAGCAGTTACGGGCCAGCGGGAGGTTCCTACGAGCAGTACTTC. Protein sequence: CASSYGPAGGSYEQYF.